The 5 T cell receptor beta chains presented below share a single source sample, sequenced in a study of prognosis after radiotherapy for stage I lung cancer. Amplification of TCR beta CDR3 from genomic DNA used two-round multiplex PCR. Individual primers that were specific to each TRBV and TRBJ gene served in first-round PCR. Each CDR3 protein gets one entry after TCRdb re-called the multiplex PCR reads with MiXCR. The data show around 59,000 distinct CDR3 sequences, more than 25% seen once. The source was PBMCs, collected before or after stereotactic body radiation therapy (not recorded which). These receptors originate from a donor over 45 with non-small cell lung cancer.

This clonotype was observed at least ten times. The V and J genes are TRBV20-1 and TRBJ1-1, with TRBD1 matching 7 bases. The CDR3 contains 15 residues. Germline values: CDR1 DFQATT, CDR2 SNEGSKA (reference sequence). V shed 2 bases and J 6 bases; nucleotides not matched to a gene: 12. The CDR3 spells CSARSQTGKASEAFF. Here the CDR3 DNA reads TGCAGTGCTAGATCCCAGACAGGGAAAGCTTCTGAAGCTTTCTTT.

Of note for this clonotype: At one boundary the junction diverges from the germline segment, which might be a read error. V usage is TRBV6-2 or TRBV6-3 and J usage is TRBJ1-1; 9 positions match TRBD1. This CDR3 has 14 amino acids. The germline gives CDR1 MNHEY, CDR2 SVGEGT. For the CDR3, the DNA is TGTGCCAGCAGTGAAACAGGGACAGGGTCTGAAGCTTACTTT. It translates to CASSETGTGSEAYF.

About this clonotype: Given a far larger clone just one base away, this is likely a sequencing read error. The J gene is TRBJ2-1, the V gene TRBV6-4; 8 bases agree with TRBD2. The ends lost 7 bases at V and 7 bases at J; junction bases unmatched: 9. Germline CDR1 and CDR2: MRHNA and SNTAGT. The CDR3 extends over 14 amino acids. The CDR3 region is CASTPGGQRNEQFF. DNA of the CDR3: TGTGCCAGCACCCCGGGGGGGCAGCGGAATGAGCAGTTCTTC.

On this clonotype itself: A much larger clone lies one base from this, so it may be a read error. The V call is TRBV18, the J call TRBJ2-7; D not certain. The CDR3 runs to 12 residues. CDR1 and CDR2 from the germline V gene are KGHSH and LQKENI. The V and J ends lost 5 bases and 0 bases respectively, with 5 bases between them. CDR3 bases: TGTGCCAGCTCAGCCTACTCCTACGAGCAGTACTTC. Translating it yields CASSAYSYEQYF.

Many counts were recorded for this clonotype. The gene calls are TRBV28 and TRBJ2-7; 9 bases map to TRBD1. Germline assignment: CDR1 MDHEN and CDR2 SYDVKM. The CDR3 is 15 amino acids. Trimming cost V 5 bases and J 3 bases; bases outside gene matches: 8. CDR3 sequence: CASSLHHRGRYEQYF. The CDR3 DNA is TGTGCCAGCAGTCTTCACCACAGGGGGCGCTACGAGCAGTACTTC.